The 21 T cell receptor beta chains listed next were all sequenced from one sample in a study of T cells in localized non-small cell lung cancer. Using immunoSEQ multiplex PCR, the repertoire was profiled, and TCRdb retains in-frame clones only, with some absent. The sample contains roughly 40,000 clones, around nine tenths of which appear only once. This specimen consisted of peripheral blood, obtained before any cancer treatment. The origin of the receptors is a man aged 18 to 50 with stage I lung adenocarcinoma.

This rearrangement joins TRBV7-9 to TRBJ2-1; 13 bases agree with TRBD2. With 5 bases clipped from V and 4 bases from J, the junction kept 5 bases outside the gene matches. Germline V CDR1 and CDR2: SEHNR, FQNEAQ (reference sequence). The CDR3 is made up of 16 amino acids. DNA of the CDR3: TGTGCCAGCAGCCCTCGGACTAGCGGGGGATACAATGAGCAGTTCTTC. Translation gives CASSPRTSGGYNEQFF.

This sequence joins TRBV5-1 and TRBJ1-1; unclear D gene. Between the trimmed V and J ends, which lost 0 bases and 0 bases, there was a span of 9 bases. The germline CDR1 and CDR2 sequences are SGHRS and YFSETQ. This CDR3 region has 15 residues. The CDR3 spells CASSLDSPMNTEAFF. CDR3 bases: TGCGCCAGCAGCTTGGACAGCCCAATGAACACTGAAGCTTTCTTT.

The V and J genes are TRBV6-1 and TRBJ2-1; possibly TRBD2 for D (5 bases). CDR3 length equals 14 residues. The V end was cut by 7 bases, the J end by 0 bases, with 10 bases between. Germline lookup yields CDR1 MNHNS and CDR2 SASEGT. CDR3 nucleotide sequence: TGTGCCAGCACCACCGGGGTCTCCTACAATGAGCAGTTCTTC. It is translated as CASTTGVSYNEQFF.

This rearrangement joins TRBV5-6 to TRBJ1-1, with 11 bases identical to TRBD1. This CDR3 spans 16 amino acids. The germline V gene encodes CDR1 SGHDT and CDR2 YYEEEE. V lost 3 bases, J lost 2 bases, and 6 bases stayed unmatched. The CDR3 region has the DNA TGTGCCAGCAGCTGGGGGACAGGGGGGATCAACACTGAAGCTTTCTTT. Protein product: CASSWGTGGINTEAFF.

The chain joins TRBV12-5 to TRBJ1-2; D ambiguous. Germline loops: CDR1 LGHNT, CDR2 FRNRAP. The CDR3 length is 13 residues. The germline V and J ends were trimmed by 2 bases and 8 bases, with 12 bases remaining between them. The CDR3 protein is CASGLSNLDGYTF. The CDR3 nucleotides are TGTGCTAGTGGTTTGTCCAACTTAGACGGCTACACCTTC.

The CDR3 DNA reads TGTGCCAGCTCCTCGGGGGGGTCGAACTCCGATACGCAGTATTTT. Its protein product is CASSSGGSNSDTQYF. The chain links TRBV4-2 to TRBJ2-3; the match to TRBD2 covers 8 bases. Germline CDR1 LGHNA, CDR2 YNFKEQ. V gave up 8 bases and J gave up 6 bases; unmatched junction bases: 13. CDR3 length equals 15 residues.

The J gene is TRBJ1-2, the V gene TRBV10-3, with D possibly matching TRBD1 (5 bases). The germline V gene encodes CDR1 ENHRY and CDR2 SYGVKD. The germline V and J ends were trimmed by 0 bases and 2 bases, with 13 bases remaining between them. This CDR3 region has 16 residues. The CDR3 sequence: CAISESRRGTNYGYTF. The DNA of the CDR3 is TGTGCCATCAGTGAGTCAAGACGGGGCACCAACTATGGCTACACCTTC.

This chain joins TRBV29-1 and TRBJ1-1, with D perhaps matching TRBD1 (6 bases). CDR3 length: 13 residues. Trimming removed 3 bases from V and 3 bases from J, with 11 bases in between. CDR1 is SQVTM and CDR2 is ANQGSEA in the germline V gene. The CDR3 nucleotides are TGCAGCGTTGAGGACAGTAGATACACTGAAGCTTTCTTT. Encoded protein: CSVEDSRYTEAFF.

V is TRBV7-2 and J is TRBJ2-1; weak D call: TRBD2 (6 bases). The ends were cut back, 5 bases at V and 4 bases at J, with 21 bases in the middle. Germline V lookup: CDR1 SGHTA, CDR2 FQGNSA. This CDR3 contains 17 residues. CDR3 DNA sequence: TGTGCCAGCAGCCGCCTTTTTATGGGGGGACGGTACAATGAGCAGTTCTTC. Translated: CASSRLFMGGRYNEQFF.

V and J are TRBV4-3 and TRBJ1-4; no clear D. The CDR3 covers 13 residues. The V and J ends lost 1 base and 7 bases respectively, with 7 bases between them. Germline V gene data show CDR1 as LGHNA and CDR2 as YSLEER. CDR3 residues: CASSQGHSEKLFF. CDR3 bases: TGCGCCAGCAGCCAAGGGCATTCTGAAAAACTGTTTTTT.

This sequence joins TRBV7-8 and TRBJ2-3, with D possibly being TRBD2 (6 bases). The ends were cut back, 5 bases at V and 2 bases at J, with 14 bases in the middle. The CDR3 runs 15 residues. CDR1 is SGHVS and CDR2 is FQNEAQ in the germline V gene. The CDR3 sequence: CASSTPGLLTDTQYF. CDR3 sequence (DNA): TGTGCCAGCAGCACGCCGGGACTTCTCACAGATACGCAGTATTTT.

With respect to this clone: The sample contains more than one DNA sequence encoding this CDR3. This rearrangement joins TRBV7-8 to TRBJ1-1; TRBD1 agrees at 10 bases. The J segment lost 1 base and the V segment lost 5 bases, leaving 7 bases of the junction unmatched. CDR3 size: 16 residues. In germline, CDR1 is SGHVS, CDR2 FQNEAQ. The CDR3: CASSLRDRGSNTEAFF. CDR3 in DNA: TGTGCCAGCAGCCTCCGGGACAGGGGTTCGAACACTGAAGCTTTCTTT.

The CDR3, as DNA: TGTGCCAGCAAACAGAAGGTCGGGGATGAAAAACTGTTTTTT. Translating it yields CASKQKVGDEKLFF. The chain recombines TRBV19 with TRBJ1-4; D not resolved. Germline V CDR1 and CDR2: LNHDA, SQIVND (reference sequence). V was pared by 9 bases and J by 6 bases, with 17 bases between. The CDR3 sequence is 14 residues long. Complete variable domain (other parts from reference TRBV19 and TRBJ1-4): DGGITQSPKYLFRKEGQNVTLSCEQNLNHDAMYWYRQDPGQGLRLIYYSQIVNDFQKGDIAEGYSVSREKKESFPLTVTSAQKNPTAFYLCASKQKVGDEKLFFGSGTQLSVL.

This clone was detected only once. This chain links TRBV10-3 with TRBJ1-5; D gene ambiguous. Trimming cost V 3 bases and J 0 bases, with 12 bases left between them. Germline lookup yields CDR1 ENHRY and CDR2 SYGVKD. The CDR3 has 16 residues. As DNA, the CDR3 is TGTGCCATCAGTGACCCGGAGAAAGGTAGCAATCAGCCCCAGCATTTT. This gives the protein CAISDPEKGSNQPQHF.

V gene TRBV5-1 combines with J gene TRBJ2-7, with TRBD1 matching over 9 bases. With 4 bases clipped from V and 4 bases from J, the junction kept 9 bases outside the gene matches. This CDR3 contains 15 residues. Germline CDR1 is SGHRS and CDR2 is YFSETQ. Here the CDR3 DNA reads TGCGCCAGCAGCGCAGGACAGGGGTCCTTTTACGAGCAGTACTTC. As protein: CASSAGQGSFYEQYF.

CDR3 nucleotide sequence: TGTGCCATCAGCCCCTTGGTGGGGGACCATAGCAATCAGCCCCAGCATTTT. Its translation is CAISPLVGDHSNQPQHF. The chain carries TRBV10-3 and TRBJ1-5, with a possible D match to TRBD1 (5 bases). Between the trimmed V and J ends, which lost 6 bases and 0 bases, there was a span of 18 bases. There are 17 residues in the CDR3. Germline-derived CDR1 and CDR2 are ENHRY and SYGVKD.

The chain carries TRBV9 and TRBJ1-6; 9 bases fit TRBD1. The CDR3 totals 17 residues. The V gene end was trimmed by 0 bases and the J gene end by 2 bases; junction bases not matched to a gene: 3. Germline V gene lookup returns CDR1 SGDLS and CDR2 YYNGEE. This chain's CDR3 is CASSVGDREAYNSPLHF. The CDR3 DNA is TGTGCCAGCAGCGTAGGGGACAGGGAAGCCTATAATTCACCCCTCCACTTT.

This rearrangement joins TRBV7-2 to TRBJ2-3, with 9 bases matching TRBD1. This CDR3 spans 15 amino acids. Germline trimming cut 6 bases from V and 0 bases from J; bases unmatched to any gene: 4. Germline V gives CDR1 SGHTA, CDR2 FQGNSA. Here the CDR3 DNA reads TGTGCCAGCAGAGAGGGGACAGGGAGCACAGATACGCAGTATTTT. It encodes CASREGTGSTDTQYF.

The chain is built from TRBV28 and TRBJ1-6; D gene uncertain. Trimming shortened V by 5 bases and J by 0 bases, and 11 bases separated the two germline ends. This CDR3 contains 16 residues. Per the germline V gene, CDR1 is MDHEN and CDR2 is SYDVKM. The CDR3, as DNA: TGTGCCAGCAGTCCCCTCCCGAGCTCCTATAATTCACCCCTCCACTTT. Protein sequence: CASSPLPSSYNSPLHF.

The gene calls are TRBV18 and TRBJ2-7; 8 nucleotides match TRBD2. V lost 3 bases, J lost 2 bases, and 3 bases stayed unmatched. Germline V gene sequence: CDR1 KGHSH, CDR2 LQKENI. This CDR3 comprises 14 residues. The CDR3 spells CASSPGGAAYEQYF. Here the CDR3 DNA reads TGTGCCAGCTCACCCGGGGGGGCTGCCTACGAGCAGTACTTC.

This sequence joins TRBV28 and TRBJ1-2; 10 bases match TRBD1. This CDR3 has 16 residues. Trimming removed 0 bases from V and 5 bases from J; junction bases left unmatched: 6. Germline V CDR1 and CDR2: MDHEN, SYDVKM. The CDR3 region has the DNA TGTGCCAGCAGTTTATGGGGGACAGGGGATCGGTATGGCTACACCTTC. Protein product: CASSLWGTGDRYGYTF.